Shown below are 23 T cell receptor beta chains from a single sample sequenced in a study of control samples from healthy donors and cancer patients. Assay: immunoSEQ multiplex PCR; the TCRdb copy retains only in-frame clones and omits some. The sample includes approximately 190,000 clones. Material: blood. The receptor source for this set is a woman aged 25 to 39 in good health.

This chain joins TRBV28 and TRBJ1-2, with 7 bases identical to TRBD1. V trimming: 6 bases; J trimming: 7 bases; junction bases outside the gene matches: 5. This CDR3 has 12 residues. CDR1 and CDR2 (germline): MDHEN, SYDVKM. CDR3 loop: CASRINRGGYTF. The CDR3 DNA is TGTGCCAGCAGGATTAACAGGGGTGGCTACACCTTC.

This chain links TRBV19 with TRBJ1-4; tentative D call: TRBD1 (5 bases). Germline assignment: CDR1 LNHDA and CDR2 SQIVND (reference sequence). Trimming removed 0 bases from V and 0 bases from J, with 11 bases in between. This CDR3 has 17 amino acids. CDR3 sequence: CASSIDRGTATNEKLFF. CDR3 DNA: TGTGCCAGTAGTATAGATCGAGGGACCGCAACTAATGAAAAACTGTTTTTT.

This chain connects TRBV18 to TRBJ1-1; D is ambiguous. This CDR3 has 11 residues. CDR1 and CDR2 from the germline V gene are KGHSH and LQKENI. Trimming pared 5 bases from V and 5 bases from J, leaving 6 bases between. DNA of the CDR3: TGTGCCAGCTCAGCCACGACTGAAGCTTTCTTT. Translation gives CASSATTEAFF.

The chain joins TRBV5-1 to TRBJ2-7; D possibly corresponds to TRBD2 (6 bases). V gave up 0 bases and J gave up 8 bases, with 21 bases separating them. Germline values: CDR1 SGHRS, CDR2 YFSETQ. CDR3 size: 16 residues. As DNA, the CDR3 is TGCGCCAGCAGCTTGGGGGACTCCGTGGGCCTGGGACAGCAGTACTTC. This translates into CASSLGDSVGLGQQYF.

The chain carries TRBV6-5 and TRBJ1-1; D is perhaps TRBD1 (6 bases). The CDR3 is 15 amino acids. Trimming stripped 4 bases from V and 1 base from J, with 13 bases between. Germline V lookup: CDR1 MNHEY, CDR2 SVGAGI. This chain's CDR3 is CASSFFDRPNTEAFF. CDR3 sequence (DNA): TGTGCCAGCAGTTTTTTCGACAGGCCGAACACTGAAGCTTTCTTT.

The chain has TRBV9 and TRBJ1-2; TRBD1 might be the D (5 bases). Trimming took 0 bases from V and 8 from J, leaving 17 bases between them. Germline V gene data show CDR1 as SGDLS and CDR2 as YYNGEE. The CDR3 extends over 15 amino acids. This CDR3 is CASSVELGGTGGYTF. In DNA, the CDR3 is TGTGCCAGCAGCGTAGAATTGGGAGGGACGGGAGGCTACACCTTC.

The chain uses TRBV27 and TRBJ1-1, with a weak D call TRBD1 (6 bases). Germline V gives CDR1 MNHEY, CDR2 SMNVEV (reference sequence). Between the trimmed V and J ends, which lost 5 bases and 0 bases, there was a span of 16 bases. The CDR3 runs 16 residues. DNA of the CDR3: TGTGCCAGCAGTCTACTTCTGACAGGTGTGAACACTGAAGCTTTCTTT. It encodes CASSLLLTGVNTEAFF.

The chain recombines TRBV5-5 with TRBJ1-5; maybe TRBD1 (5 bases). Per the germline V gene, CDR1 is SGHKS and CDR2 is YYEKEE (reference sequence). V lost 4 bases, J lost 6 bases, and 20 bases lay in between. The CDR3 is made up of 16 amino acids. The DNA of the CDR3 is TGTGCCAGCAGCGGAGGGGCCCCCGGGATCCGTCAGCCCCAGCATTTT. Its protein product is CASSGGAPGIRQPQHF.

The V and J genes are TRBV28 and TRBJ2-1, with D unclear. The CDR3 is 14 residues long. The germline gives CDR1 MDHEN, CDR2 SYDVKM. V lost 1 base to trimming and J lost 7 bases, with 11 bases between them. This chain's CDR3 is CASSLSPKLNEQFF. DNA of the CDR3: TGTGCCAGCAGTTTATCCCCCAAACTAAATGAGCAGTTCTTC.

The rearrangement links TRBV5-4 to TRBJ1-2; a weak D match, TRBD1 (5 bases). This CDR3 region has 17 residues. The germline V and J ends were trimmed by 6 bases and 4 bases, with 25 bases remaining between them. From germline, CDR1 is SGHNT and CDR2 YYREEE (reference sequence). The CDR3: CASNAGTQRAGGYGYTF. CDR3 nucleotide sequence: TGTGCCAGCAACGCCGGGACCCAAAGGGCCGGAGGCTATGGCTACACCTTC.

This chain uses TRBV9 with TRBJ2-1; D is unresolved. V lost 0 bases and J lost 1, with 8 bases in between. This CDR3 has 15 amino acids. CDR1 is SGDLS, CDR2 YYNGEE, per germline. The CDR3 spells CASSVGTSSYNEQFF. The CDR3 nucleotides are TGTGCCAGCAGCGTAGGTACTTCTTCCTACAATGAGCAGTTCTTC.

The CDR3 nucleotides read TGTGCCAGCAGCTTGGGGGGGAAAGAGACCCAGTACTTC. Amino acid sequence: CASSLGGKETQYF. The genes are TRBV5-4 and TRBJ2-5; D could derive from TRBD1 or TRBD2 (5 bases each). The CDR3 runs 13 residues. Germline V gene data show CDR1 as SGHNT and CDR2 as YYREEE (reference sequence). V lost 0 bases and J lost 3, with 6 bases in between.

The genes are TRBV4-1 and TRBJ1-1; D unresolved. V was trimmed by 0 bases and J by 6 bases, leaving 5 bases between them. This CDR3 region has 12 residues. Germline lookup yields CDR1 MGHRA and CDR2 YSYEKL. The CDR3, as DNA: TGCGCCAGCAGCCAAGATACTCCTGAAGCTTTCTTT. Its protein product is CASSQDTPEAFF.

CDR3 protein: CSVLTSGANVLTF. CDR3 bases: TGCAGCGTCTTGACATCTGGGGCCAACGTCCTGACTTTC. V usage is TRBV29-1 and J usage is TRBJ2-6, with D unclear. The CDR3 consists of 13 residues. Germline assignment: CDR1 SQVTM and CDR2 ANQGSEA. The V gene lost 6 bases and the J gene lost 1 base, with 7 bases spanning the gap.

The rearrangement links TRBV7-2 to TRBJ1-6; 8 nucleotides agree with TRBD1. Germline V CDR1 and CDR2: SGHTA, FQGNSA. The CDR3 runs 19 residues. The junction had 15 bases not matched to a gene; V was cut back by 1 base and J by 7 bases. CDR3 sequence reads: CASSLVRGPGGASNSPLHF. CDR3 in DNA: TGTGCCAGCAGCTTAGTGAGGGGGCCAGGGGGCGCATCCAATTCACCCCTCCACTTT.

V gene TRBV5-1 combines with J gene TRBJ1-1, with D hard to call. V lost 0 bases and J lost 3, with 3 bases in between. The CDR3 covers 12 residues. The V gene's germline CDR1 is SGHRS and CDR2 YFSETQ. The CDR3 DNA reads TGCGCCAGCAGCTTGGGACACACTGAAGCTTTCTTT. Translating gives CASSLGHTEAFF.

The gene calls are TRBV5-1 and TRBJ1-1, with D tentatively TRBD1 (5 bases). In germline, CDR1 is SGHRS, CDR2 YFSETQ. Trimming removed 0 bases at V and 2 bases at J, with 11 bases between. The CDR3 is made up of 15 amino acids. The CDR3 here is CASSLGPQGNTEAFF. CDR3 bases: TGCGCCAGCAGCTTGGGCCCTCAGGGAAACACTGAAGCTTTCTTT.

CDR3 bases: TGTGCCAGCAGCGTAGCCGGAGGGACAGTTATCACCGGGGAGCTGTTTTTT. As protein: CASSVAGGTVITGELFF. The V and J genes are TRBV9 and TRBJ2-2; D perhaps matches TRBD1 (7 bases). The CDR3 consists of 17 residues. CDR1 is SGDLS, CDR2 YYNGEE, per germline. Deletions cut 0 bases from V and 4 bases from J, with 16 bases between.

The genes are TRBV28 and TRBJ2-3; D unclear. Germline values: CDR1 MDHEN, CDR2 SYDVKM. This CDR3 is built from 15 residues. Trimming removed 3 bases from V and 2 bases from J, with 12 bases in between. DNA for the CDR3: TGTGCCAGCAGTTTTAGGATGGCGAACACAGATACGCAGTATTTT. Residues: CASSFRMANTDTQYF.

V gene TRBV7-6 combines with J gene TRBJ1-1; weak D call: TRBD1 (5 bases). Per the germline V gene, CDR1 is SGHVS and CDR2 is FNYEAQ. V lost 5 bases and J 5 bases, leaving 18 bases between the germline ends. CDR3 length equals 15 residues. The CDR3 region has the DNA TGTGCCAGCAGCACCGACGACCTTAAGGGGACTGAAGCTTTCTTT. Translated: CASSTDDLKGTEAFF.

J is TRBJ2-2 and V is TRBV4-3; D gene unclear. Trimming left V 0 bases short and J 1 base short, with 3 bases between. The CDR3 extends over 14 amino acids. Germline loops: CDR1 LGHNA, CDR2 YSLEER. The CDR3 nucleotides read TGCGCCAGCAGCCAAGAAATGAACACCGGGGAGCTGTTTTTT. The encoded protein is CASSQEMNTGELFF.

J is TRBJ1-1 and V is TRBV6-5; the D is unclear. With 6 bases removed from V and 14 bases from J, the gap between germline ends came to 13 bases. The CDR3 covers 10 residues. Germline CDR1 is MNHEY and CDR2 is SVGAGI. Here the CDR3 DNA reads TGTGCCAGCAGGAGGTCGGAATGGTTCTTT. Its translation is CASRRSEWFF.

The CDR3 sequence: CASSTSGTDYQPQHF. In nucleotides, the CDR3 is TGTGCCAGTAGTACCTCCGGGACGGATTATCAGCCCCAGCATTTT. This chain joins TRBV19 and TRBJ1-5, with D possibly matching TRBD1 (5 bases). Germline-derived CDR1 and CDR2 are LNHDA and SQIVND (reference sequence). V lost 4 bases, J lost 5 bases, and 15 bases lay in between. This CDR3 is built from 15 residues. The whole variable domain, remainder taken from reference TRBV19 and TRBJ1-5, is DGGITQSPKYLFRKEGQNVTLSCEQNLNHDAMYWYRQDPGQGLRLIYYSQIVNDFQKGDIAEGYSVSREKKESFPLTVTSAQKNPTAFYLCASSTSGTDYQPQHFGDGTRLSIL.